This T cell receptor (beta chain) derives from a study of blood T cell repertoires in COVID-19. The protocol was immunoSEQ multiplex PCR, while the TCRdb copy is restricted to in-frame clones and leaves out a portion. Here the sample spans around 93,000 clones, 75% to 90% being singletons. This CDR3 is built from 14 residues. V lost 5 bases to trimming and J lost 2 bases, with 10 bases between them. Germline V gives CDR1 ENHRY, CDR2 SYGVKD. Sample: peripheral blood. This receptor was obtained from a man aged 80 or over with acute or convalescent COVID-19. The rearrangement links TRBV10-3 to TRBJ1-5; no definite D call. CDR3 protein: CAISKDGGNQPQHF. The CDR3 DNA sequence: TGTGCCATCAGTAAGGACGGGGGCAATCAGCCCCAGCATTTT.